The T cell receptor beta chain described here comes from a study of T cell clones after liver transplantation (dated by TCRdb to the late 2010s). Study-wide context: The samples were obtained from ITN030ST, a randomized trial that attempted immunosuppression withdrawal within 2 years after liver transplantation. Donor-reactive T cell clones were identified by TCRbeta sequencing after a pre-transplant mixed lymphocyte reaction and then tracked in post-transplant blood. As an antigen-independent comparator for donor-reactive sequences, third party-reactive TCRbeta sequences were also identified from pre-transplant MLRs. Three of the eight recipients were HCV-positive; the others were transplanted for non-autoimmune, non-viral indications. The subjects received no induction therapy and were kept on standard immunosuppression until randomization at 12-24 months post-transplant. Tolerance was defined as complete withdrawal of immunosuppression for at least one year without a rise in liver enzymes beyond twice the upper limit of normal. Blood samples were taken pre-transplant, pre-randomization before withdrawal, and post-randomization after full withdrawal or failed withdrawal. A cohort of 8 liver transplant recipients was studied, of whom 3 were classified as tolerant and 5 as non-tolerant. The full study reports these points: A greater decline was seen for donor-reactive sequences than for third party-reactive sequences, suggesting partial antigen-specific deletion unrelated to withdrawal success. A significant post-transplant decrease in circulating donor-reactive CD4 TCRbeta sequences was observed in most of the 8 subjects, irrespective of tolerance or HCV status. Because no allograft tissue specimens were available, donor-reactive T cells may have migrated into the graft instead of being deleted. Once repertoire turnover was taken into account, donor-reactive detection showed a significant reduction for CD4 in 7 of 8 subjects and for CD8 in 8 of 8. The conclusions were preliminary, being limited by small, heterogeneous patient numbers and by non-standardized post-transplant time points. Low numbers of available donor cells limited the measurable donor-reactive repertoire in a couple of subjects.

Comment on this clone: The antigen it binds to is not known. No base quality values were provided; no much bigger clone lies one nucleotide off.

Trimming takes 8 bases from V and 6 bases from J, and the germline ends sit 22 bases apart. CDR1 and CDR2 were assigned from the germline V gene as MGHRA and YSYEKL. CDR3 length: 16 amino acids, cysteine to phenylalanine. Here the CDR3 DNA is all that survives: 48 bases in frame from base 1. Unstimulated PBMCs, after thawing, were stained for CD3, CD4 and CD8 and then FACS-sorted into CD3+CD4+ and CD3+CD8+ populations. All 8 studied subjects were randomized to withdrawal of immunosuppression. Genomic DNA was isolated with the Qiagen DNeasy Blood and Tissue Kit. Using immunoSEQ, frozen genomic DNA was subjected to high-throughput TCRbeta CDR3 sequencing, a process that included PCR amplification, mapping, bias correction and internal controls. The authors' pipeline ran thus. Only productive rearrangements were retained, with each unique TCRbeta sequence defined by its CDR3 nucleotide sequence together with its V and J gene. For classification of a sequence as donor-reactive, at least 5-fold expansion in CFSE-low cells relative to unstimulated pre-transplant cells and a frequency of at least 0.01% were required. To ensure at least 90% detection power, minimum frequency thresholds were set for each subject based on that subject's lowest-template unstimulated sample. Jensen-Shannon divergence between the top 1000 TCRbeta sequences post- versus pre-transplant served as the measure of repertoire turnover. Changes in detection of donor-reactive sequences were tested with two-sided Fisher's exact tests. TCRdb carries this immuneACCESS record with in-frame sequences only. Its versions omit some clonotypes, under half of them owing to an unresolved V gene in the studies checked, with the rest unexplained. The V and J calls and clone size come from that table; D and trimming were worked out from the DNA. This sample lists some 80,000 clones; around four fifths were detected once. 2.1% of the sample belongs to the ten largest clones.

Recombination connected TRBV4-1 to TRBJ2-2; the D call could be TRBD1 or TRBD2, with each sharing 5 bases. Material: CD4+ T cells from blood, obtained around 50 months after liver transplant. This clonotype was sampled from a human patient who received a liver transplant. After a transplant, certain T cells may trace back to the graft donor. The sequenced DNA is TGCGCCAGCCGGGGCAACGGATTTTATGAGGCCGGGGAGCTGTTTTTT. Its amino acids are CASRGNGFYEAGELFF.